This entry lists 16 T cell receptor beta chains sequenced from one sample in a study of beta chain features in type 1 diabetes. The sequenced template was cDNA made from the entire isolated RNA. Clones were read by immunoSEQ multiplex PCR, and TCRdb kept only the in-frame ones, dropping some. The table records hundreds of thousands of clones, around 10% of them present only once. The specimen sequenced was naive CD4+ T cells from blood. These receptors all stem from a woman aged 30 to 39 in good health.

There are a few counts of this clone. This chain uses TRBV28 with TRBJ2-1; 10 nucleotides match TRBD1. Germline trimming cut 2 bases from V and 6 bases from J; bases unmatched to any gene: 7. The CDR3 is 16 residues long. The germline CDR1 and CDR2 sequences are MDHEN and SYDVKM. CDR3 sequence reads: CASSLPPGQGLNEQFF. The CDR3, as DNA: TGTGCCAGCAGTTTACCTCCGGGACAGGGGCTCAATGAGCAGTTCTTC.

This clone turned up a few times. The chain has TRBV7-9 and TRBJ1-3; D gene unclear. CDR1 and CDR2 from the germline V gene are SEHNR and FQNEAQ (reference sequence). CDR3 length equals 15 residues. V lost 2 bases, J lost 1 base, and 9 bases lay in between. The CDR3 protein is CASSLSGDSGNTIYF. CDR3 sequence (DNA): TGTGCCAGCAGCTTATCCGGGGATTCTGGAAACACCATATATTTT. Complete variable domain (other parts from reference TRBV7-9 and TRBJ1-3): DTGVSQNPRHKITKRGQNVTFRCDPISEHNRLYWYRQTLGQGPEFLTYFQNEAQLEKSRLLSDRFSAERPKGSFSTLEIQRTEQGDSAMYLCASSLSGDSGNTIYFGEGSWLTVV.

The chain is built from TRBV7-9 and TRBJ1-1; D not certain. The length of the CDR3 is 14 residues. V gave up 3 bases and J gave up 3 bases, with 11 bases separating them. The V gene's germline CDR1 is SEHNR and CDR2 FQNEAQ (reference sequence). The CDR3 protein is CASSFSPGYTEAFF. In DNA form, the CDR3 reads TGTGCCAGCAGCTTTTCTCCGGGGTACACTGAAGCTTTCTTT.

The table lists this clone with a few counts. The genes are TRBV29-1 and TRBJ2-3; D might be TRBD1 (5 bases). V shed 4 bases and J shed 3 bases, with 8 bases lying between them. Germline CDR1 and CDR2: SQVTM and ANQGSEA. The CDR3 contains 12 residues. The DNA for the CDR3 is TGCAGCGTTGGTTCAGGGACAGATACGCAGTATTTT. Protein sequence: CSVGSGTDTQYF.

This clone was recorded a few times. V gene TRBV18 combines with J gene TRBJ1-4, with D maybe TRBD1 (5 bases). Germline CDR1 reads KGHSH; CDR2 reads LQKENI. V gave up 3 bases and J gave up 7 bases, with 12 bases separating them. The CDR3 has 14 amino acids. CDR3 residues: CASSPAGLGEKLFF. The CDR3 nucleotides are TGTGCCAGCTCACCGGCAGGGTTGGGTGAAAAACTGTTTTTT.

The chain employs TRBV5-4 and TRBJ2-7; TRBD2 matches 8 bases. After removal of 4 bases from V and 0 bases from J, the junction contained 3 bases not matched to a gene. Germline CDR1 is SGHNT and CDR2 is YYREEE (reference sequence). This CDR3 comprises 14 residues. CDR3 nucleotides: TGTGCCAGCAGCCACAGCGGGAGCTCCTACGAGCAGTACTTC. Protein: CASSHSGSSYEQYF.

The rearrangement links TRBV28 to TRBJ2-1; tentatively, D is TRBD2 (6 bases). The CDR3 has 16 amino acids. V was clipped by 2 bases and J by 4 bases, with 15 bases between them. Per germline, CDR1 MDHEN and CDR2 SYDVKM. This chain's CDR3 is CASSLPGDPGYNEQFF. The CDR3 DNA sequence: TGTGCCAGCAGTTTACCGGGGGACCCAGGATACAATGAGCAGTTCTTC.

This clone appeared a few times. This rearrangement joins TRBV2 to TRBJ1-1; D ambiguous. CDR3 size: 12 residues. The germline V and J ends were trimmed by 6 bases and 11 bases, with 16 bases remaining between them. Germline V gives CDR1 SNHLY, CDR2 FYNNEI. The CDR3 DNA follows: TGTGCCAGCAGGGCTGGAGCTCTGCGGGCTTTCTTT. It yields the protein CASRAGALRAFF.

The chain joins TRBV30 to TRBJ2-1; TRBD2 matches at 9 bases. CDR1 GTSNPN and CDR2 SVGIG come from the germline V gene (reference sequence). There are 13 residues in the CDR3. Losses at the gene ends were 8 bases for V and 6 bases for J; bases not matched to a gene: 8. The CDR3 sequence: CAGGREGLNEQFF. The CDR3 region has the DNA TGTGCCGGTGGGCGGGAGGGGCTCAATGAGCAGTTCTTC.

The V and J genes are TRBV2 and TRBJ2-5; 7 nucleotides line up with TRBD2. The CDR3 consists of 14 residues. Germline loops: CDR1 SNHLY, CDR2 FYNNEI. Trimming removed 6 bases from V and 5 bases from J; junction bases left unmatched: 9. The CDR3 nucleotides read TGTGCCAGCAGATTTCGGGAGGTGGGGGAGACCCAGTACTTC. It codes for CASRFREVGETQYF.

This clone was detected only a few times. This sequence joins TRBV19 and TRBJ2-7; 11 bases are a match to TRBD2. The CDR3 spans 15 residues. From germline, CDR1 is LNHDA and CDR2 SQIVND (reference sequence). Trimming cost V 6 bases and J 5 bases; bases outside gene matches: 9. Here the CDR3 reads CASSEIGTSGDEQYF. The CDR3 DNA follows: TGTGCCAGTAGCGAGATCGGGACTAGCGGCGACGAGCAGTACTTC.

Only a few counts were recorded for this clone. V and J are TRBV7-9 and TRBJ2-7; a possible D gene is TRBD1 (5 bases). This CDR3 comprises 14 residues. The V gene's germline CDR1 is SEHNR and CDR2 FQNEAQ (reference sequence). Trimming pared 2 bases from V and 5 bases from J, leaving 13 bases between. CDR3 bases: TGTGCCAGCAGCTTAAGCAGGGAATGGGACGAGCAGTACTTC. Its protein is CASSLSREWDEQYF.

This clone was detected a few times. This chain links TRBV7-9 with TRBJ2-7, with 9 positions matching TRBD2. Losses at the gene ends were 2 bases for V and 3 bases for J; bases not matched to a gene: 2. This CDR3 region has 14 residues. Germline V gene data show CDR1 as SEHNR and CDR2 as FQNEAQ (reference sequence). This CDR3 is CASSLISGSYEQYF. The CDR3 coding sequence is TGTGCCAGCAGCTTAATTAGCGGGAGCTACGAGCAGTACTTC.

The V and J genes are TRBV5-4 and TRBJ2-1; no definite D call. Germline V gene data show CDR1 as SGHNT and CDR2 as YYREEE (reference sequence). Trimming stripped 6 bases from V and 8 bases from J, with 21 bases between. The CDR3 runs to 15 residues. CDR3: CASNPSPARPDEQFF. The CDR3 region has the DNA TGTGCCAGCAATCCCTCTCCCGCCAGGCCCGATGAGCAGTTCTTC.

This clone has a handful of counts. The chain joins TRBV7-6 to TRBJ2-1, with D possibly being TRBD1 (5 bases). V gave up 4 bases and J gave up 15 bases, with 16 bases separating them. Germline CDR1 SGHVS, CDR2 FNYEAQ. The CDR3 spans 12 residues. The CDR3 sequence: CASSSRTRARFF. The CDR3 DNA sequence: TGTGCCAGCAGCTCTCGGACCAGGGCGCGGTTCTTC.

This sequence joins TRBV28 and TRBJ2-1; TRBD1 agrees at 11 bases. Per germline, CDR1 MDHEN and CDR2 SYDVKM. The V gene end was trimmed by 6 bases and the J gene end by 7 bases; junction bases not matched to a gene: 8. The CDR3 is 15 residues long. CDR3 region: CASSPGQGDINEQFF. For the CDR3, the DNA is TGTGCCAGCAGCCCGGGACAGGGGGATATAAATGAGCAGTTCTTC.